This TCR beta chain is drawn from a study of blood T cells in healthy people across ages. For the second PCR, which ran for about 6 to 11 cycles, a sample-barcoded 5' primer and a J-beta primer mix were used. TCRdb reprocessed the 5' RACE reads with MiXCR, giving one entry per CDR3 protein. The sample lists roughly 800,000 distinct CDR3 sequences; approximately 55% were seen once. CDR1 and CDR2 (germline): SNHLY, FYNNEI. The CDR3 is 12 amino acids. Trimming took 8 bases from V and 9 from J, leaving 14 bases between them. This sequence joins TRBV2 and TRBJ2-1; D may correspond to TRBD1 or TRBD2 (5 bases each). The source is a man older than 75 in good health. Sequences were obtained from blood. The CDR3 coding sequence is TGTGCCAGCGGGGTTACGAGGGGTGAGCAGTTCTTC. It yields the protein CASGVTRGEQFF. Together with reference TRBV2 and TRBJ2-1, the CDR3 gives the full variable domain: EPEVTQTPSHQVTQMGQEVILRCVPISNHLYFYWYRQILGQKVEFLVSFYNNEISEKSEIFDDQFSVERPDGSNFTLKIRSTKLEDSAMYFCASGVTRGEQFFGPGTRLTVL.